This record covers a single T cell receptor (beta chain). It has no known antigen specificity. Base quality data are lacking; no much larger clone is found one base away. Unsorted PBMC libraries were generated from 2 million PBMCs stored in RNAlater at -80 °C until RNA extraction. The multiple sclerosis patients were enrolled in a US clinical protocol that used magnetic resonance imaging to evaluate disease progression. Peripheral blood was subjected to Ficoll-Hypaque density gradient centrifugation to isolate PBMCs, which were then cryopreserved in liquid nitrogen. The sample is drawn from a study of neurological immune-mediated disorders (dated 2019 in TCRdb). Broadly, across the study: Among the roughly 35 multiple sclerosis patients, relapsing-remitting MS accounted for some 30 and secondary progressive MS accounted for 3. The cohort comprised 65 to 75 subjects: around 15 HAM/TSP patients, approximately 34 multiple sclerosis patients and 20 or so healthy controls. Alongside PBMC samples, the set of fewer than 110 TCR-beta libraries contained longitudinal samples, technical triplicates, and paired CD4+ and CD8+ T-cell subsets that had been sorted. Peripheral blood TCR-beta repertoires from HTLV-I-associated myelopathy (HAM/TSP) patients, multiple sclerosis patients and healthy controls were compared by UMI-based sequencing. Points the paper makes about the study in general: The highest TCR clonal expansion was observed in HAM/TSP patients, whereas the lowest was observed in MS patients, even when compared with healthy controls. No identical CDR3 amino acid sequences were found to be shared among expanded clones across subjects, suggesting that TCR-beta repertoires were private in all groups. No association of the MS cluster with clinical or MRI features was observed, and the need for larger cohorts was stated by the authors. Phylogenetic analysis grouped repertoires from 18 of 34 MS patients into a cluster of related CDR3 sequences, suggesting a possible repertoire-level signature.

cDNA was synthesized by template-switch 5'RACE using a primer carrying a 10-nucleotide random unique molecular identifier by which each TCR transcript was tagged. Every sequencing run covered 15-18 subjects and yielded more than 160 million TCR-beta sequences. Total RNA was extracted with the RNeasy kit. TCR-beta VDJ regions were amplified with primers for the TCR constant region and the 5'RACE anchor, using the KAPA Real-time Library Amplification kit. Sample indexes and Illumina adaptors were added in a first PCR, and a second PCR then increased library yield. The roughly 650 bp TCR product was size-selected on a 2% E-gel SizeSelection system after Ampure bead purification. Before pooling, libraries had their quality checked on a Bioanalyzer, their concentration measured with Qubit, and their quantity determined with the Kapa Library Quantification kit. An Illumina HiSeq 2500 was used to sequence the libraries paired-end at 2 x 150 bp. To increase sequence diversity, roughly 24-30% phiX was spiked into each library pool. Under the source paper's analysis protocol: Quality-filtered reads were processed with the UMI-based MiGEC pipeline, which removed over 80% of raw TCR sequences during error correction. VDJ genes were aligned to IMGT germline references, and each clonotype was defined by a unique CDR3 amino acid sequence together with V-J genes. Clonal expansion, Shannon diversity and CDR3 relatedness (CalcPairwiseDistances, ClusterSamples) were evaluated with VDJtools, and phylogenetic trees were built with CLCbio workbench. Expanded clones were defined as having at least 8 unique UMIs, based on coefficient-of-variation modelling across technical triplicates. TCRdb trimmed public reads at Q25 via fastp, called clones via MiXCR and kept in-frame beta chains. Each CDR3 protein gets just one entry, which takes the most common genes and DNA from the rows behind it. Here the V and J calls rest on TCRdb's processing, not on the authors' analysis. Here the sample has more than 40,000 distinct CDR3 sequences; around 1.9% occur a single time. Around 2.2% of the sample is held by the ten biggest clonotypes.

From a lookup of the germline V gene, CDR1 and CDR2 are ENHRY and SYGVKD. Measured from the cysteine to the phenylalanine, the CDR3 is 15 residues long. Kept here is only the CDR3 DNA, which spans 45 bases and is read in frame from base 1. Trimming leaves V shorter by 10 bases and J shorter by 3 bases, with the junction holding 12 bases beyond the gene matches. The sequence was collected from a woman aged 40 to 50 with multiple sclerosis. The rearrangement combines TRBV10-3 with TRBJ2-3; the central 8 bases match TRBD2. Sequenced sample: PBMCs. The DNA is as follows: TGTGCCACCTCGGAGGACCGGGGGGGTACAGATACGCAGTATTTT. This yields the protein CATSEDRGGTDTQYF.